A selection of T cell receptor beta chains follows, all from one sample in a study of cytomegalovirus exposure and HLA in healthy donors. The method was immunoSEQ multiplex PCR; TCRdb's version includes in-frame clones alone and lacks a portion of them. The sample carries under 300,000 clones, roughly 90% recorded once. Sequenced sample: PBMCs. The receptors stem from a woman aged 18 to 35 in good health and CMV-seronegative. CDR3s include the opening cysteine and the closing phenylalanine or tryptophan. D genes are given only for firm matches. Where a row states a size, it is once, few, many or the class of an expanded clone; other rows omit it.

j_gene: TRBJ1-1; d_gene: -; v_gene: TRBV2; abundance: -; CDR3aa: CASSGVGGTEAFF; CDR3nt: TGTGCCAGCAGTGGAGTGGGGGGGACTGAAGCTTTCTTT
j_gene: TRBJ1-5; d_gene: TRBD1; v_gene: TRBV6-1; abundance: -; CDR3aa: CAISEEDRGGNQPQHF; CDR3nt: TGTGCCATCAGTGAGGAGGACAGGGGAGGGAATCAGCCCCAGCATTTT
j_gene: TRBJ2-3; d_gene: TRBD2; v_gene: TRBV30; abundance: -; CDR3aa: CAWSEAGWRTDTQYF; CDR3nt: TGTGCCTGGAGTGAAGCGGGGTGGCGAACAGATACGCAGTATTTT
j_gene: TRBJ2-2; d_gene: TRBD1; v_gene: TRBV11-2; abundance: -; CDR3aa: CASRQLRGDRTIFGELFF; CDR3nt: TGTGCCAGCAGGCAATTAAGAGGGGACAGAACTATTTTCGGGGAGCTGTTTTTT
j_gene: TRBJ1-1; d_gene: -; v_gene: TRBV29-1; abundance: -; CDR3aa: CSATGGRTEAFF; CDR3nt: TGCAGCGCAACGGGGGGGCGGACTGAAGCTTTCTTT
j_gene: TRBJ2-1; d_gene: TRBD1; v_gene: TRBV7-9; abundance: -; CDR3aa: CASSFPGQYDNEQFF; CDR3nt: TGTGCCAGCAGCTTTCCGGGACAGTATGACAATGAGCAGTTCTTC
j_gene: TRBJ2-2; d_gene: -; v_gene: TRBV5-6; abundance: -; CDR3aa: CASSLAGGRMNTGELFF; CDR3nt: TGTGCCAGCAGCTTGGCCGGGGGGCGCATGAACACCGGGGAGCTGTTTTTT
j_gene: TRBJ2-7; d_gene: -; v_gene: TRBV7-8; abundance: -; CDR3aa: CASSLAVSSKDIYEQYF; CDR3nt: TGTGCCAGCAGCTTAGCCGTGTCCTCTAAGGACATCTACGAGCAGTACTTC
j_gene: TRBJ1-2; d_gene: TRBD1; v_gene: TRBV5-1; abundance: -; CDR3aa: CASSLDPGQGASYGYTF; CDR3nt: TGCGCCAGCAGCTTGGACCCGGGACAGGGGGCCTCCTATGGCTACACCTTC
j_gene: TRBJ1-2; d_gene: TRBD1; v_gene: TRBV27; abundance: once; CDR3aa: CASAPGTGKYYGYTF; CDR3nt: TGTGCCAGCGCCCCGGGGACAGGCAAATACTATGGCTACACCTTC
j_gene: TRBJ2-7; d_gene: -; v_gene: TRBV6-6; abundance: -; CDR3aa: CASSGTRGEQYF; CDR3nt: TGTGCCAGCAGCGGGACTCGCGGCGAGCAGTACTTC
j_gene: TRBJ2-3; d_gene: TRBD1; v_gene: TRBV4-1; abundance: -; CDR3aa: CASSLFIDRAPDTQYF; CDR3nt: TGCGCCAGCAGCCTTTTCATAGACAGGGCCCCAGATACGCAGTATTTT
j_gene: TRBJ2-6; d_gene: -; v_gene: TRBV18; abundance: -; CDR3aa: CASSPRLASSGANVLTF; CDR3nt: TGTGCCAGCTCACCACGTCTCGCCAGCTCTGGGGCCAACGTCCTGACTTTC
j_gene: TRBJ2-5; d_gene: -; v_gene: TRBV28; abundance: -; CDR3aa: CASRFRAETQYF; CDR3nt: TGTGCCAGCAGATTCAGGGCAGAGACCCAGTACTTC
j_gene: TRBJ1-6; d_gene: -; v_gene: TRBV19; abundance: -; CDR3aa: CASSPGVSSPLHF; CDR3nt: TGTGCCAGTAGTCCAGGGGTCAGTTCACCCCTCCACTTT
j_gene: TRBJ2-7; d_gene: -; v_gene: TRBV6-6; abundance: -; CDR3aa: CASTLPDSSYEQYF; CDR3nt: TGTGCCAGCACTCTACCGGACAGCTCCTACGAGCAGTACTTC
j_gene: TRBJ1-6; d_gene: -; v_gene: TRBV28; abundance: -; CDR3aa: CASRDPGFSYNSPLHF; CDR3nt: TGTGCCAGCAGGGATCCAGGTTTTTCCTATAATTCACCCCTCCACTTT
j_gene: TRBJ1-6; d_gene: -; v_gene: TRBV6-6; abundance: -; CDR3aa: CASSYSSNSPLHF; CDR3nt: TGTGCCAGCAGTTACTCGAGTAATTCACCCCTCCACTTT
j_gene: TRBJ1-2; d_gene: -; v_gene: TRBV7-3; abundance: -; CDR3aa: CASSFSVSFEQGNYGYTF; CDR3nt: TGTGCCAGCAGCTTTTCAGTCAGTTTCGAACAGGGTAACTATGGCTACACCTTC
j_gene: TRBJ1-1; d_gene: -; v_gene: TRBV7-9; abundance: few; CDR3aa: CASSLGQEAFF; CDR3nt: TGTGCCAGCAGCTTAGGACAAGAAGCTTTCTTT
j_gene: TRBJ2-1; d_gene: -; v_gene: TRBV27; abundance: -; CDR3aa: CASSLVLSYNEQFF; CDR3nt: TGTGCCAGCAGTTTAGTACTGTCCTACAATGAGCAGTTCTTC
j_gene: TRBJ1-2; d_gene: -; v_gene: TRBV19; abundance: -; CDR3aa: CASSIPQVYGYTF; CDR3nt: TGTGCCAGTAGTATTCCACAGGTCTATGGCTACACCTTC
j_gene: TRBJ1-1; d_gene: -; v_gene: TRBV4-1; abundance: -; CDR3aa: CASSQRGGGSGAFF; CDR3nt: TGCGCCAGCAGCCAAAGAGGGGGAGGGTCCGGAGCTTTCTTT
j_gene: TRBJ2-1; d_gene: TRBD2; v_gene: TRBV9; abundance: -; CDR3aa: CASSVGGGLAFNEQFF; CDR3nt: TGTGCCAGCAGCGTAGGGGGTGGACTAGCATTCAATGAGCAGTTCTTC
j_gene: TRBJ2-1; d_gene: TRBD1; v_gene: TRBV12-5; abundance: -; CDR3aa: CASGLVRMGQGKLNEQFF; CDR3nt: TGTGCTAGTGGTTTGGTAAGGATGGGACAGGGTAAGCTCAATGAGCAGTTCTTC
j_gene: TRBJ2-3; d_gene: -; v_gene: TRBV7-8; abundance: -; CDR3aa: CASSLVQGPQYF; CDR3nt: TGTGCCAGCAGCTTAGTACAGGGCCCGCAGTATTTT
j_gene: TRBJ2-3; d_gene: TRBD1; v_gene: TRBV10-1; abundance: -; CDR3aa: CASSRTGSTDTQYF; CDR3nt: TGCGCCAGCAGTCGGACAGGCAGCACAGATACGCAGTATTTT
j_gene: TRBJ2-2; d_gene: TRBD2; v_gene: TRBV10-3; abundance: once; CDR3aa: CAISIGTSDTGELFF; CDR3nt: TGTGCCATCAGCATAGGGACTAGCGACACCGGGGAGCTGTTTTTT
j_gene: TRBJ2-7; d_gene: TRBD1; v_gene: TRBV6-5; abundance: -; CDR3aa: CASSVTGGEGYEQYF; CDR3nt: TGTGCCAGCAGTGTAACAGGGGGCGAAGGCTACGAGCAGTACTTC
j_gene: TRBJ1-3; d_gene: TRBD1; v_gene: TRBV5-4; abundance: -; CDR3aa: CASSLQGSGNTIYF; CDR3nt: TGTGCCAGCAGCTTACAGGGGTCCGGAAACACCATATATTTT
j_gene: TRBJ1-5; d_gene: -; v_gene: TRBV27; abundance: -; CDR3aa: CASTGDPSNQPQHF; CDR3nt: TGTGCCAGCACAGGGGACCCAAGCAATCAGCCCCAGCATTTT
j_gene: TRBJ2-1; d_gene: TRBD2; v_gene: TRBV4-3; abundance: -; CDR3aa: CASSQDQLAGGYNEQFF; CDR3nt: TGCGCCAGCAGCCAGGACCAACTAGCGGGGGGATACAATGAGCAGTTCTTC
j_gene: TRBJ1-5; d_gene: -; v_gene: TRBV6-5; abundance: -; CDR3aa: CASSYSTSGQPQHF; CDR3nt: TGTGCCAGCAGTTACTCGACTTCTGGGCAGCCCCAGCATTTT
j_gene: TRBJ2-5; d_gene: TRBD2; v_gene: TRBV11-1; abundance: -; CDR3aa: CASSLNGLAWETQYF; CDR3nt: TGTGCCAGCAGCTTAAACGGACTAGCGTGGGAGACCCAGTACTTC
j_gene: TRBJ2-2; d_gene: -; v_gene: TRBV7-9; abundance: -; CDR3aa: CASSSPGTSSTGELFF; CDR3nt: TGTGCCAGCAGCTCCCCCGGGACTTCCTCCACCGGGGAGCTGTTTTTT
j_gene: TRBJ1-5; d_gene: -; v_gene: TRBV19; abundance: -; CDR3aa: CASSSGEADPNQPQHF; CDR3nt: TGTGCCAGTAGTTCGGGGGAAGCCGACCCGAATCAGCCCCAGCATTTT
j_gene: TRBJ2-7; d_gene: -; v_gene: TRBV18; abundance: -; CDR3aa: CASSPPGAPRVYEQYF; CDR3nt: TGTGCCAGCTCACCACCGGGTGCGCCGAGGGTCTACGAGCAGTACTTC
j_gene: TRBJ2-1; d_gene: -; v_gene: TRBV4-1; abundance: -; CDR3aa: CASSIRQAAYNEQFF; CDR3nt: TGCGCCAGCAGCATTCGACAGGCTGCCTACAATGAGCAGTTCTTC
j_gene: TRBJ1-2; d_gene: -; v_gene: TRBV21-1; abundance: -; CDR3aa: CASREQGANYGYTF; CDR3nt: TGTGCCAGCCGGGAACAGGGGGCGAACTATGGCTACACCTTC
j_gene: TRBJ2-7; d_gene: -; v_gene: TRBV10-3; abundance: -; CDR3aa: CAISESTRNYEQYF; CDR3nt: TGTGCCATCAGTGAGTCGACTAGGAACTACGAGCAGTACTTC
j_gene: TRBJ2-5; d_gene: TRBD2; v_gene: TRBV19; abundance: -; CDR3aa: CASSITSGETQYF; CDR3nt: TGTGCCAGTAGTATTACTAGCGGAGAGACCCAGTACTTC
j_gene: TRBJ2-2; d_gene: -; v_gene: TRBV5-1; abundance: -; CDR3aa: CASSSPSVAGELFF; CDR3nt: TGCGCCAGCAGCTCCCCTAGCGTAGCCGGGGAGCTGTTTTTT
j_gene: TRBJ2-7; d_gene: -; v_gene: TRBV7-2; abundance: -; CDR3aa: CASSLEIENYEQYF; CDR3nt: TGTGCCAGCAGCTTAGAAATAGAGAACTACGAGCAGTACTTC
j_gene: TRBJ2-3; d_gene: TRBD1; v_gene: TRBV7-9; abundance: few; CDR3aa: CASSTDRGTDTQYF; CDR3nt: TGTGCCAGCAGCACTGACAGGGGCACAGATACGCAGTATTTT
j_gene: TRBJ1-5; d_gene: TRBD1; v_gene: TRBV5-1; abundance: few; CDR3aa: CASSWTTGGQPQHF; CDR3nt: TGCGCCAGCAGCTGGACCACAGGGGGACAGCCCCAGCATTTT
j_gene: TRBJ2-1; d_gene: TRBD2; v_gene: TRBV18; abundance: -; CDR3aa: CASSSERGYSYNEQFF; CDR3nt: TGTGCCAGCTCCTCTGAGCGGGGTTACTCCTACAATGAGCAGTTCTTC